A single sample gave rise to the 9 T cell receptor beta chains below, sequenced in a study of cytomegalovirus exposure and HLA in healthy donors. 60 Vbeta and 13 Jbeta primers were used in PCR. Using immunoSEQ multiplex PCR, the repertoire was profiled, and TCRdb retains in-frame clones only, with some absent. The sample shows 120,000 or so clones, about 80% of them seen only once. The specimen sequenced was PBMCs. The origin of the receptors is a woman aged 45 to 65 in good health and CMV-seropositive.

The rearrangement uses TRBV4-3 and TRBJ2-3; D not resolved. This CDR3 is 15 amino acids long. Trimming left V 2 bases short and J 5 bases short, with 14 bases between. Germline V lookup: CDR1 LGHNA, CDR2 YSLEER. In DNA, the CDR3 is TGCGCCAGCAGCCAAAGATCATTTCAGGAAGATACGCAGTATTTT. The encoded protein is CASSQRSFQEDTQYF.

This rearrangement joins TRBV30 to TRBJ2-7, with TRBD1 identical over 9 bases. The CDR3 has 14 amino acids. Germline V gene data show CDR1 as GTSNPN and CDR2 as SVGIG (reference sequence). Trimming removed 2 bases from V and 6 bases from J; junction bases left unmatched: 8. This CDR3 reads CAWSIGGQGVEQYF. DNA of the CDR3: TGTGCCTGGAGTATCGGGGGACAGGGAGTCGAGCAGTACTTC. Combining the CDR3 with reference TRBV30 and TRBJ2-7 gives the whole variable domain SQTIHQWPATLVQPVGSPLSLECTVEGTSNPNLYWYRQAAGRGLQLLFYSVGIGQISSEVPQNLSASRPQDRQFILSSKKLLLSDSGFYLCAWSIGGQGVEQYFGPGTRLTVT.

This clone was seen a handful of times. The rearrangement uses TRBV6-1 and TRBJ2-5, with TRBD1 matching over 10 bases. Germline CDR1 is MNHNS and CDR2 is SASEGT. The CDR3 covers 15 residues. The J segment lost 5 bases and the V segment lost 3 bases, leaving 6 bases of the junction unmatched. CDR3 sequence (DNA): TGTGCCAGCAGTGAGTCGACAGGGGGCAAGGAGACCCAGTACTTC. Translation gives CASSESTGGKETQYF.

The chain combines TRBV9 with TRBJ1-5; 8 positions match TRBD1. Germline V gene lookup returns CDR1 SGDLS and CDR2 YYNGEE. This CDR3 is built from 14 residues. V lost 3 bases and J lost 6; bases outside the gene matches: 5. CDR3 protein: CASSANDRGQPQHF. The DNA for the CDR3 is TGTGCCAGCAGCGCAAACGACAGGGGTCAGCCCCAGCATTTT.

The rearrangement links TRBV27 to TRBJ2-7, with D possibly being TRBD2 (6 bases). V lost 1 base, J lost 3 bases, and 10 bases lay in between. The CDR3 runs to 14 residues. The germline V gene encodes CDR1 MNHEY and CDR2 SMNVEV (reference sequence). As DNA, the CDR3 is TGTGCCAGCAGTTTATTAGGAGGGAACTACGAGCAGTACTTC. This gives the protein CASSLLGGNYEQYF.

The chain joins TRBV9 to TRBJ2-7; the match to TRBD2 covers 10 bases. Germline V gives CDR1 SGDLS, CDR2 YYNGEE. V shed 0 bases, J shed 4 bases, and the junction held 13 bases outside the gene matches. The CDR3 runs 18 residues. The CDR3 loop is CASSVGPSIAGGRYEQYF. CDR3 sequence (DNA): TGTGCCAGCAGCGTAGGTCCCTCTATAGCGGGGGGAAGATACGAGCAGTACTTC.

This clone was counted only a few times. The rearrangement joins TRBV10-3 to TRBJ1-1; no clear D gene. The CDR3 sequence is 13 residues long. CDR1 is ENHRY and CDR2 is SYGVKD in the germline V gene. V lost 0 bases and J lost 3, with 5 bases in between. The CDR3 region is CAISESPDTEAFF. DNA for the CDR3: TGTGCCATCAGTGAGTCCCCGGACACTGAAGCTTTCTTT.

This chain joins TRBV13 and TRBJ2-2; D ambiguous. The CDR3 is 14 amino acids. CDR1 PRHDT and CDR2 FYEKMQ come from the germline V gene (reference sequence). Trimming stripped 0 bases from V and 7 bases from J, with 9 bases between. CDR3 DNA sequence: TGTGCCAGCAGCTTAGGCCATCAGGTCGGGGAGCTGTTTTTT. This codes for CASSLGHQVGELFF.

The CDR3 DNA follows: TGTGCCAGCAGCTCCCTAGGACAGGGGGCCTCCTTACGGGGCTACACCTTC. Encoded protein: CASSSLGQGASLRGYTF. The chain uses TRBV7-9 and TRBJ1-2; 11 nucleotides align to TRBD1. The CDR3 is 17 residues long. The V gene's germline CDR1 is SEHNR and CDR2 FQNEAQ (reference sequence). With V trimmed by 4 bases and J by 8 bases, 15 bases remained unmatched. Looking up the rest from reference TRBV7-9 and TRBJ1-2 gives the full variable domain: DTGVSQNPRHKITKRGQNVTFRCDPISEHNRLYWYRQTLGQGPEFLTYFQNEAQLEKSRLLSDRFSAERPKGSFSTLEIQRTEQGDSAMYLCASSSLGQGASLRGYTFGSGTRLTVV.